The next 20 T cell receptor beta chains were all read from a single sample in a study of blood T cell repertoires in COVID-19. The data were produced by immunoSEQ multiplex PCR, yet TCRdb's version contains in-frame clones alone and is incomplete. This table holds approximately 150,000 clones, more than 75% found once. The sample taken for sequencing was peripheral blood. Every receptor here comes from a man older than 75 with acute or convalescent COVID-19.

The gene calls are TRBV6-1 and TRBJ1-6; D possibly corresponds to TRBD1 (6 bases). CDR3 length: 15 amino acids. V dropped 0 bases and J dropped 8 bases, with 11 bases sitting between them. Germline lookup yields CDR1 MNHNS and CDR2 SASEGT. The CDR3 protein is CASSEAGTNHSPLHF. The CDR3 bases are TGTGCCAGCAGTGAAGCCGGGACAAACCATTCACCCCTCCACTTT.

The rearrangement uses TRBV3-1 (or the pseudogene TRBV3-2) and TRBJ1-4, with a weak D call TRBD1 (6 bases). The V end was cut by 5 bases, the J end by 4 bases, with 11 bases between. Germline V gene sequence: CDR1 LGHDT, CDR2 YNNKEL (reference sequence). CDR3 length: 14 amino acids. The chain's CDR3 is CASSLRGINEKLFF. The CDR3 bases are TGTGCCAGCAGCTTAAGGGGGATTAATGAAAAACTGTTTTTT.

CDR3 nucleotide sequence: TGTGCCAGCAGTGACCGTCCGGGAGAGACCCAGTACTTC. It yields the protein CASSDRPGETQYF. The chain has TRBV6-4 and TRBJ2-5; D is unclear. Between the trimmed V and J ends, which lost 2 bases and 4 bases, there was a span of 8 bases. Looked up from germline, CDR1 is MRHNA and CDR2 is SNTAGT. CDR3 length equals 13 residues.

The CDR3 bases are TGTGCCAGCAGCCAAGAGGGGGCAGTATACAATGAGCAGTTCTTC. Amino acids: CASSQEGAVYNEQFF. This sequence joins TRBV4-2 and TRBJ2-1; possible D gene TRBD1, 6 bases. The CDR3 has 15 amino acids. Germline V gives CDR1 LGHNA, CDR2 YNFKEQ. Trimming stripped 0 bases from V and 4 bases from J, with 10 bases between.

The CDR3 sequence: CASSINGQGGDSPLHF. The CDR3, as DNA: TGTGCCAGTAGTATAAACGGACAGGGGGGGGATTCACCCCTCCACTTT. The rearrangement joins TRBV19 to TRBJ1-6; 10 bases line up with TRBD1. Germline V CDR1 and CDR2: LNHDA, SQIVND (reference sequence). This CDR3 has 16 amino acids. V gave up 2 bases and J gave up 8 bases; unmatched junction bases: 6.

The CDR3 region has the DNA TGTGCCAGTAGTACCGGAGGCCCTAGCAATCAGCCCCAGCATTTT. Translation gives CASSTGGPSNQPQHF. This chain uses TRBV19 with TRBJ1-5, with D hard to call. Germline values: CDR1 LNHDA, CDR2 SQIVND (reference sequence). CDR3 length: 15 amino acids. Trimming cost V 4 bases and J 0 bases, with 10 bases left between them.

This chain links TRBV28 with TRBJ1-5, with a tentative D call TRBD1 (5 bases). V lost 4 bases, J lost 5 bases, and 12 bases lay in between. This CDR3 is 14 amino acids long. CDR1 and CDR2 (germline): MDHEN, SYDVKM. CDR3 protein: CASSSNRLHQPQHF. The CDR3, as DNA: TGTGCCAGCAGTTCGAACAGGCTCCATCAGCCCCAGCATTTT.

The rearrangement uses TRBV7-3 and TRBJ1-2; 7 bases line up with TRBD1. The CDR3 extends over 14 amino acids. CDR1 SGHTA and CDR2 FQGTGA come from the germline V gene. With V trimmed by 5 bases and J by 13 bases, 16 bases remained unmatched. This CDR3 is CASSLSRDSPSATF. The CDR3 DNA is TGTGCCAGCAGCCTAAGCCGGGACAGCCCTTCCGCCACCTTC.

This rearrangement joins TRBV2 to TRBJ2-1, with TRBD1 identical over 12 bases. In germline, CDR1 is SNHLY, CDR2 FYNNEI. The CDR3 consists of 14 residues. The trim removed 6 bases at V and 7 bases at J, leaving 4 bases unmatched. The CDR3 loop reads CASRRGQGANEQFF. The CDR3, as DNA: TGTGCCAGCAGAAGGGGACAGGGGGCGAATGAGCAGTTCTTC.

CDR3 sequence (DNA): TGTGCCAGCAGGAGGACTAGCGGGAACACCGGGGAGCTGTTTTTT. Amino acid sequence: CASRRTSGNTGELFF. The chain carries TRBV27 and TRBJ2-2, with 10 bases matching TRBD2. Germline trimming cut 6 bases from V and 1 base from J; bases unmatched to any gene: 2. The CDR3 sequence is 15 residues long. Germline assignment: CDR1 MNHEY and CDR2 SMNVEV (reference sequence).

CDR3 residues: CASSDRLSGNTIYF. DNA for the CDR3: TGTGCCAGTTCAGACAGGCTCTCTGGAAACACCATATATTTT. V gene TRBV6-5 combines with J gene TRBJ1-3; D may be TRBD1 (6 bases). CDR1 is MNHEY and CDR2 is SVGAGI in the germline V gene. The CDR3 runs to 14 residues. The V end was cut by 9 bases, the J end by 0 bases, with 12 bases between.

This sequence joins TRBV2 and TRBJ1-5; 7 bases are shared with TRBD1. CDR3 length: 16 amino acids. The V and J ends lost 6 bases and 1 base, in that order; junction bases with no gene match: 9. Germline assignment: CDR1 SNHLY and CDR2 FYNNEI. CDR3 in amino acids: CASRGTVILSNQPQHF. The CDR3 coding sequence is TGTGCCAGCAGGGGGACAGTAATCCTAAGCAATCAGCCCCAGCATTTT.

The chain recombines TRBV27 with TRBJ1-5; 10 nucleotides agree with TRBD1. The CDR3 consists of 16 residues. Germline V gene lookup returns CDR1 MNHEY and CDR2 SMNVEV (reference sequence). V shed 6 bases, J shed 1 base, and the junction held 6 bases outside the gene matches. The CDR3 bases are TGTGCCAGCAGGGACAGGGGGGCAGGCAGCAATCAGCCCCAGCATTTT. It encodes CASRDRGAGSNQPQHF.

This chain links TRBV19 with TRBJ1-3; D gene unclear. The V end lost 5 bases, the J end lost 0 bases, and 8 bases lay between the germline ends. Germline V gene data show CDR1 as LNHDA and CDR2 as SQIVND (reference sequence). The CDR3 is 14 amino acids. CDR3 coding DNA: TGTGCCAGTAGTCCGTCTCTCTCTGGAAACACCATATATTTT. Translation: CASSPSLSGNTIYF.

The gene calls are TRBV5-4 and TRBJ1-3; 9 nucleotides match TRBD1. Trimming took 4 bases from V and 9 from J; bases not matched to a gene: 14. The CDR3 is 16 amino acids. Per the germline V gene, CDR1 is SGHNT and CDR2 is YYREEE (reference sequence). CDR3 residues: CASSGGTGSSGGTIYF. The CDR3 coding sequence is TGTGCCAGCAGCGGCGGGACAGGGTCTTCCGGCGGCACCATATATTTT.

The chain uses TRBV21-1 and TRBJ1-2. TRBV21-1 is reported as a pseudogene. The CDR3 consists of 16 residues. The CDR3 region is CASSPNGLVDFGGYTF. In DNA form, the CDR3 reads TGTGCCAGCAGCCCAAACGGGTTGGTCGATTTTGGAGGCTACACCTTC.

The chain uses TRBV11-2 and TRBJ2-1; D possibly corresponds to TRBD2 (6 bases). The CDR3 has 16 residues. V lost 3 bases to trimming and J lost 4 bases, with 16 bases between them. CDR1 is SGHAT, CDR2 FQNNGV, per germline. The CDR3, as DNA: TGTGCCAGCAGCTTTCAAGCGGGCGGGTCATACAATGAGCAGTTCTTC. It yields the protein CASSFQAGGSYNEQFF.

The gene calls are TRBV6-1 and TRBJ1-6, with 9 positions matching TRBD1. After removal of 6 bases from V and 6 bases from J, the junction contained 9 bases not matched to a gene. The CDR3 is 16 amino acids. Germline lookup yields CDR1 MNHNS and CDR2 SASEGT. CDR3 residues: CASREQGALGNSPLHF. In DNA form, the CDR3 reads TGTGCCAGCAGGGAACAGGGGGCGCTGGGTAATTCACCCCTCCACTTT.

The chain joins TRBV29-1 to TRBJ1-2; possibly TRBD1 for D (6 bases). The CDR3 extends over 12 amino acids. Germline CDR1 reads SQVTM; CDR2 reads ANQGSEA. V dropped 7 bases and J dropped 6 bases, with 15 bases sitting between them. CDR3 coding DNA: TGCAGCGGGAGACAGGATGGGCATGGCTACACCTTC. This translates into CSGRQDGHGYTF.

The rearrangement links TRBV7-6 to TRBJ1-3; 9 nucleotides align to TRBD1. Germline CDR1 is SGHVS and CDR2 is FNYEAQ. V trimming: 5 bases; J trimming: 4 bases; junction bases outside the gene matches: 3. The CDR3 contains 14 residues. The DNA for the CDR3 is TGTGCCAGCAGCCTGGACAGGGGCGGAAACACCATATATTTT. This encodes CASSLDRGGNTIYF.